These 13 T cell receptor beta chains came from one sample sequenced in a study of blood T cells in healthy people across ages. Then a second PCR, running about 6 to 12 cycles, was carried out with a sample-barcoded 5' primer and a J-beta primer mix. TCRdb fed the 5' RACE reads into MiXCR, producing one record per CDR3 protein. The sample lists roughly 1.4 million distinct CDR3 sequences; 55% to 75% were seen once. The sample comprised blood. All receptors come from a man aged 18-30 years in good health.

J is TRBJ1-2 and V is TRBV11-1; D gene ambiguous. V lost 5 bases and J 8 bases, leaving 15 bases between the germline ends. From germline, CDR1 is SGHAT and CDR2 FQDESV (reference sequence). This CDR3 is 13 amino acids long. In DNA, the CDR3 is TGTGCCAGCAGCCCACTTCAAGCCGGCGGCTACACCTTC. Its translation is CASSPLQAGGYTF.

The genes are TRBV27 and TRBJ1-5; the D gene is possibly TRBD1 (6 bases). The CDR3 runs 13 residues. The germline V gene encodes CDR1 MNHEY and CDR2 SMNVEV (reference sequence). Trimming left V 5 bases short and J 6 bases short, with 11 bases between. The CDR3 spells CASSQGPLQPQHF. The CDR3 region has the DNA TGTGCCAGCAGTCAGGGGCCCCTTCAGCCCCAGCATTTT.

In this sample, this clonotype turned up many times. The rearrangement joins TRBV18 to TRBJ1-1; D not resolved. CDR1 and CDR2 (germline): KGHSH, LQKENI. The CDR3 contains 15 residues. V was clipped by 2 bases and J by 1 base, with 11 bases between them. The CDR3 coding sequence is TGTGCCAGCTCACCAAACACCGGGGAGAACACTGAAGCTTTCTTT. Translation gives CASSPNTGENTEAFF.

V gene TRBV20-1 combines with J gene TRBJ2-5; a possible D gene is TRBD1 (6 bases). CDR3 length: 14 residues. V was pared by 7 bases and J by 11 bases, with 26 bases between. Germline values: CDR1 DFQATT, CDR2 SNEGSKA (reference sequence). The chain's CDR3 is CSVVPPGHGGEQYF. The CDR3 coding sequence is TGCAGTGTTGTGCCCCCGGGACACGGAGGAGAGCAGTACTTC.

This sequence joins TRBV6-5 and TRBJ2-5; 9 bases match TRBD2. V was pared by 4 bases and J by 1 base, with 13 bases of the junction left unmatched. Germline V gene data show CDR1 as MNHEY and CDR2 as SVGAGI. This CDR3 comprises 18 residues. CDR3 region: CASSWSAGGLNSQETQYF. The CDR3 region has the DNA TGTGCCAGCAGTTGGTCCGCGGGAGGGCTTAATTCCCAAGAGACCCAGTACTTC.

There are a few counts of this clonotype. The rearrangement uses TRBV28 and TRBJ2-7; no clear D. Germline V lookup: CDR1 MDHEN, CDR2 SYDVKM. The CDR3 runs 12 residues. Trimming pared 3 bases from V and 4 bases from J, leaving 7 bases between. For the CDR3, the DNA is TGTGCCAGCAGTTTCCCGCAGTACGAGCAGTACTTC. This gives the protein CASSFPQYEQYF.

This chain joins TRBV6-5 and TRBJ2-2; the D is unclear. Germline lookup yields CDR1 MNHEY and CDR2 SVGAGI. The V end lost 7 bases, the J end lost 6 bases, and 6 bases lay between the germline ends. The CDR3 contains 11 residues. The CDR3 is CASIWAGELFF. CDR3 in DNA: TGTGCCAGCATCTGGGCCGGGGAGCTGTTTTTT.

The chain couples TRBV7-2 to TRBJ2-4; unclear D gene. The DNA end is more similar to TRBJ2-7, so the J call may be wrong. The CDR3 sequence is 13 residues long. Germline assignment: CDR1 SGHTA and CDR2 FQGNSA. CDR3 nucleotides: TGTGCCAGCAGCTTAGTGATAGGGCGCGAGCAGTACTTC. This sequence encodes CASSLVIGREQYF.

This rearrangement joins TRBV6-5 to TRBJ2-1, with 9 positions matching TRBD1. V lost 6 bases and J lost 9; bases outside the gene matches: 12. Germline V gene data show CDR1 as MNHEY and CDR2 as SVGAGI. The CDR3 is made up of 15 amino acids. CDR3 region: CASRDTGGAGGEQFF. Here the CDR3 DNA reads TGTGCCAGCAGGGATACAGGGGGCGCAGGGGGTGAGCAGTTCTTC.

This clonotype has more than one count but fewer than ten. This chain joins TRBV6-1 and TRBJ2-4; a weak D match, TRBD1 (6 bases). The germline V gene encodes CDR1 MNHNS and CDR2 SASEGT. The CDR3 covers 16 residues. V lost 5 bases and J 2 bases, leaving 16 bases between the germline ends. CDR3 DNA sequence: TGTGCCAGCAGTCCCATGGGGGCTCGGACCAAAAACATTCAGTACTTC. It codes for CASSPMGARTKNIQYF.

The J gene is TRBJ1-5, the V gene TRBV4-3; D call uncertain. The V and J ends lost 0 bases and 3 bases respectively, with 12 bases between them. The CDR3 runs to 16 residues. Germline V gene data show CDR1 as LGHNA and CDR2 as YSLEER. This CDR3 is CASSQDYSMLNQPQHF. In DNA, the CDR3 is TGCGCCAGCAGCCAAGATTACAGCATGCTCAATCAGCCCCAGCATTTT.

The chain has TRBV5-1 and TRBJ2-5; 9 positions agree with TRBD1. The DNA end lines up better with TRBJ2-7; the J call may be wrong. Looked up from germline, CDR1 is SGHRS and CDR2 is YFSETQ. The CDR3 contains 16 residues. CDR3 loop: CASSLAPGQGFYEQYF. The CDR3 DNA reads as TGCGCCAGCAGCTTGGCCCCGGGACAGGGTTTCTACGAGCAGTACTTC.

The chain uses TRBV19 and TRBJ1-2; maybe TRBD1 (5 bases). V was clipped by 9 bases and J by 7 bases, with 9 bases between them. The CDR3 runs to 10 residues. Germline CDR1 reads LNHDA; CDR2 reads SQIVND (reference sequence). The CDR3 DNA reads as TGTGCCAGCAGGGAGATTGGCTACACCTTC. This gives the protein CASREIGYTF.